Each of the 4 T cell receptor beta chains below was sequenced from the same sample in a study of identifying expanded T cells in peripheral blood. Generated by immunoSEQ multiplex PCR, the TCRdb table keeps only in-frame clones and is missing some. The sample lists some 120,000 clones, around four fifths seen once, with 3.3% in the top ten. Sequencing was performed on blood. These receptors were obtained from a person between 18 and 69 years old in good health.

J is TRBJ2-1 and V is TRBV7-8; D is possibly TRBD1 (5 bases). This CDR3 spans 14 amino acids. CDR1 SGHVS and CDR2 FQNEAQ come from the germline V gene. V lost 4 bases, J lost 5 bases, and 12 bases lay in between. The CDR3 here is CASSWAGQNNEQFF. The CDR3 nucleotides are TGTGCCAGCAGCTGGGCCGGACAAAACAATGAGCAGTTCTTC.

This clone has just one count. The chain uses TRBV6-6 and TRBJ2-5; D possibly corresponds to TRBD1 (6 bases). The CDR3 totals 15 residues. V was trimmed by 8 bases and J by 4 bases, leaving 20 bases between them. CDR1 is MNHNY, CDR2 SVGAGI, per germline (reference sequence). The CDR3 nucleotides read TGTGCCAGCTCCCCCACAGGGAGAGGGGTAGAGACCCAGTACTTC. It specifies CASSPTGRGVETQYF.

The V and J genes are TRBV29-1 and TRBJ1-1; unclear D gene. The length of the CDR3 is 12 residues. Trimming removed 6 bases from V and 1 base from J, with 9 bases in between. Germline assignment: CDR1 SQVTM and CDR2 ANQGSEA. The CDR3 spells CSVERGNTEAFF. CDR3 sequence (DNA): TGCAGCGTAGAACGGGGGAACACTGAAGCTTTCTTT.

The chain uses TRBV30 and TRBJ1-5, with 7 bases identical to TRBD1. The junction had 4 bases not matched to a gene; V was cut back by 1 base and J by 4 bases. The CDR3 totals 14 residues. Germline CDR1 is GTSNPN and CDR2 is SVGIG (reference sequence). The CDR3 bases are TGTGCCTGGAGTGACCCCAGGGGGAATCAGCCCCAGCATTTT. Encoded protein: CAWSDPRGNQPQHF.